The clone carrying this TCR beta chain was observed many times. The sample comes from a study of T-cell reconstitution after alpha-beta-depleted transplantation in children. Preparing the TCRbeta library involved the use of unique molecular identifiers. TCRdb independently ran MiXCR on the PCR reads; one entry per CDR3 protein. The sample carries some 600,000 distinct CDR3 sequences, approximately 16% recorded once. The V segment lost 2 bases and the J segment 7 bases; nucleotides outside the gene matches: 13. CDR1 is ENHRY and CDR2 is SYGVKD in the germline V gene. The CDR3 length is 18 residues. The sample was PBMCs from the stem cell graft donor, taken from the stem cell graft. The TCR comes from a human donor who donated a stem cell graft to a child with acute myeloid leukemia. The chain joins TRBV10-3 to TRBJ2-1, with 11 bases fitting TRBD2. CDR3 in amino acids: CAISEASGGSHIVNEQFF. As DNA, the CDR3 is TGTGCCATCAGTGAGGCTAGCGGGGGGTCCCACATAGTGAATGAGCAGTTCTTC.